The next 21 T cell receptor beta chains were all read from a single sample in a study of shared clonotypes between healthy human individuals. Clones were sequenced by immunoSEQ multiplex PCR, and TCRdb holds only the in-frame ones, with some missing. Here the sample spans some 1,400,000 clones, over 95% being singletons. Sequences were obtained from naive CD4+ T cells sorted from blood. The subset denotes: CD45RA+ positively selected. The receptors derive from a man aged 25-45 years in good health.

A remark on this clone: This sample includes further DNA sequences coding for the same CDR3. V is TRBV18 and J is TRBJ2-7; either TRBD1 or TRBD2 may fit D (5 bases each). The CDR3 runs 13 residues. CDR1 and CDR2 (germline): KGHSH, LQKENI. Trimming left V 3 bases short and J 2 bases short, with 8 bases between. The CDR3: CASSPGVTYEQYF. DNA for the CDR3: TGTGCCAGCTCACCGGGGGTAACCTACGAGCAGTACTTC. The complete variable domain, with remaining parts taken from reference TRBV18 and TRBJ2-7, reads NAGVMQNPRHLVRRRGQEARLRCSPMKGHSHVYWYRQLPEEGLKFMVYLQKENIIDESGMPKERFSAEFPKEGPSILRIQQVVRGDSAAYFCASSPGVTYEQYFGPGTRLTVT.

This clone was seen just once. This chain connects TRBV6-6 to TRBJ1-1; tentative D call: TRBD1 (5 bases). The germline V gene encodes CDR1 MNHNY and CDR2 SVGAGI (reference sequence). The length of the CDR3 is 15 residues. Between the trimmed V and J ends, which lost 5 bases and 1 base, there was a span of 14 bases. CDR3 sequence: CASSPRQHTNTEAFF. Written as DNA, the CDR3 is TGTGCCAGCAGTCCGAGACAGCATACGAACACTGAAGCTTTCTTT.

This clone was found a few times. The chain couples TRBV5-1 to TRBJ1-1, with D unclear. Germline V gives CDR1 SGHRS, CDR2 YFSETQ. The CDR3 contains 15 residues. The V end lost 4 bases, the J end lost 1 base, and 14 bases lay between the germline ends. In DNA form, the CDR3 reads TGCGCCAGCAGCCCACGAGCTGAAGAGAACACTGAAGCTTTCTTT. Encoded protein: CASSPRAEENTEAFF.

The chain combines TRBV29-1 with TRBJ2-5; tentatively, D is TRBD1 or TRBD2 (6 bases each). V lost 6 bases and J 4 bases, leaving 18 bases between the germline ends. Germline CDR1 reads SQVTM; CDR2 reads ANQGSEA. The CDR3 sequence is 14 residues long. The CDR3 protein is CSVGGSLPPETQYF. In DNA form, the CDR3 reads TGCAGCGTGGGGGGCTCCCTTCCGCCAGAGACCCAGTACTTC.

The chain is built from TRBV28 and TRBJ2-7, with TRBD1 identical over 7 bases. There are 14 residues in the CDR3. V dropped 6 bases and J dropped 0; count of bases not matched to a gene: 5. CDR1 is MDHEN and CDR2 is SYDVKM in the germline V gene. The CDR3 region has the DNA TGTGCCAGCAGGGTGGACAGGTCCTCCTACGAGCAGTACTTC. The encoded protein is CASRVDRSSYEQYF.

This sequence joins TRBV2 and TRBJ1-1; possible D gene TRBD1, 5 bases. The CDR3 has 16 amino acids. The V gene's germline CDR1 is SNHLY and CDR2 FYNNEI. V was cut by 7 bases and J by 0 bases, with 18 bases left in between. CDR3 sequence (DNA): TGTGCCAGCACCGAGCTTCCAGGGTTGGTGAACACTGAAGCTTTCTTT. Translating it yields CASTELPGLVNTEAFF. The variable domain in full, completed from reference TRBV2 and TRBJ1-1, reads EPEVTQTPSHQVTQMGQEVILRCVPISNHLYFYWYRQILGQKVEFLVSFYNNEISEKSEIFDDQFSVERPDGSNFTLKIRSTKLEDSAMYFCASTELPGLVNTEAFFGQGTRLTVV.

This rearrangement joins TRBV28 to TRBJ1-5; 7 bases fit TRBD1. Germline V CDR1 and CDR2: MDHEN, SYDVKM. The CDR3 length is 16 residues. V lost 6 bases to trimming and J lost 4 bases; unmatched junction nucleotides: 12. The CDR3 region is CASSRASRGGNQPQHF. The CDR3, as DNA: TGTGCCAGCAGCCGGGCTTCCAGGGGGGGGAATCAGCCCCAGCATTTT.

V is TRBV7-9 and J is TRBJ1-1, with D maybe TRBD1 (5 bases). Germline CDR1 SEHNR, CDR2 FQNEAQ (reference sequence). The CDR3 has 14 residues. The V end was cut by 2 bases, the J end by 5 bases, with 12 bases between. CDR3 in DNA: TGTGCCAGCAGCTTAATTACAGGAAGGACTGAAGCTTTCTTT. This gives the protein CASSLITGRTEAFF.

The chain is built from TRBV11-2 and TRBJ1-3; the D is unclear. V lost 6 bases and J 2 bases, leaving 17 bases between the germline ends. Germline-derived CDR1 and CDR2 are SGHAT and FQNNGV. This CDR3 contains 16 residues. As DNA, the CDR3 is TGTGCCAGCAGTTATACGGGTGGAGGCCCTGGAAACACCATATATTTT. The encoded protein is CASSYTGGGPGNTIYF.

The J gene is TRBJ2-1, the V gene TRBV6-6; 11 bases agree with TRBD2. The CDR3 runs to 13 residues. Trimming cost V 7 bases and J 6 bases; bases outside gene matches: 2. Germline V lookup: CDR1 MNHNY, CDR2 SVGAGI (reference sequence). CDR3: CASNGLAGNEQFF. The DNA for the CDR3 is TGTGCCAGCAATGGACTAGCGGGCAATGAGCAGTTCTTC.

V usage is TRBV6-5 and J usage is TRBJ2-1; 10 bases are shared with TRBD2. Trimming at V came to 4 bases and at J to 6 bases, leaving 6 bases not matched to a gene. This CDR3 contains 15 residues. Germline values: CDR1 MNHEY, CDR2 SVGAGI. CDR3 nucleotides: TGTGCCAGCAGTTGGCTAGCGGGAGTCGGCAATGAGCAGTTCTTC. Amino acids: CASSWLAGVGNEQFF.

The chain couples TRBV20-1 to TRBJ1-1; no firm D call. Trimming took off 2 bases at V and 8 bases at J, with 9 bases between the two ends. The CDR3 length is 11 residues. CDR1 is DFQATT and CDR2 is SNEGSKA in the germline V gene (reference sequence). The CDR3 DNA sequence: TGCAGTGCTAGACGATCCCCCGAAGCTTTCTTT. Translating it yields CSARRSPEAFF.

The chain recombines TRBV27 with TRBJ2-1; 7 bases fit TRBD1. This CDR3 has 15 residues. Germline CDR1 MNHEY, CDR2 SMNVEV (reference sequence). The V gene end was trimmed by 3 bases and the J gene end by 6 bases; junction bases not matched to a gene: 8. The CDR3 DNA is TGTGCCAGCAGTTTCCGACAGGGTGTGGGCAATGAGCAGTTCTTC. Translated: CASSFRQGVGNEQFF.

The chain links TRBV19 to TRBJ1-1, with D possibly TRBD1 on 6 matching bases. CDR1 is LNHDA and CDR2 is SQIVND in the germline V gene (reference sequence). V was pared by 7 bases and J by 5 bases, with 20 bases between. The CDR3 runs 15 residues. The CDR3 sequence: CASKGGDTGSTEAFF. The CDR3 DNA follows: TGTGCCAGTAAGGGGGGGGATACCGGCAGTACTGAAGCTTTCTTT.

The chain is built from TRBV27 and TRBJ2-3; D could derive from TRBD1 or TRBD2 (5 bases each). Germline lookup yields CDR1 MNHEY and CDR2 SMNVEV (reference sequence). With 3 bases removed from V and 6 bases from J, the gap between germline ends came to 16 bases. This CDR3 region has 15 residues. The CDR3 sequence is CASSLRGPVYDTQYF. Here the CDR3 DNA reads TGTGCCAGCAGTTTGAGGGGACCGGTTTATGATACGCAGTATTTT.

On this clone: Additional DNA sequences in this sample encode the identical CDR3. The rearrangement uses TRBV19 and TRBJ2-7; tentative D call: TRBD2 (6 bases). With 5 bases removed from V and 3 bases from J, the gap between germline ends came to 14 bases. The CDR3 loop spans 14 amino acids. The germline gives CDR1 LNHDA, CDR2 SQIVND (reference sequence). The CDR3 is CASSPGTGSYEQYF. The CDR3 DNA follows: TGTGCCAGTAGTCCGGGGACTGGGAGCTACGAGCAGTACTTC.

V and J are TRBV2 and TRBJ2-2; D may be TRBD1 (6 bases). Between the trimmed V and J ends, which lost 6 bases and 7 bases, there was a span of 12 bases. Per the germline V gene, CDR1 is SNHLY and CDR2 is FYNNEI. This CDR3 has 13 residues. This chain's CDR3 is CASRYRVDGELFF. The CDR3, as DNA: TGTGCCAGCAGGTACAGGGTTGACGGGGAGCTGTTTTTT.

CDR3 amino acids: CASFGLPYNEQFF. CDR3 sequence (DNA): TGTGCCAGCTTCGGTTTACCTTACAATGAGCAGTTCTTC. The chain links TRBV28 to TRBJ2-1; D gene ambiguous. Germline V gene data show CDR1 as MDHEN and CDR2 as SYDVKM. The length of the CDR3 is 13 residues. Trimming removed 8 bases from V and 4 bases from J, with 12 bases in between.

The chain has TRBV19 and TRBJ2-7, with D tentatively TRBD1 (6 bases). The germline V gene has CDR1 LNHDA and CDR2 SQIVND (reference sequence). The CDR3 runs to 13 residues. V lost 6 bases to trimming and J lost 0 bases, with 9 bases between them. CDR3 protein: CASSGQTSYEQYF. CDR3 in DNA: TGTGCCAGTAGCGGACAGACCTCCTACGAGCAGTACTTC.

The CDR3 region is CASSVTSGTDTQYF. CDR3 bases: TGTGCCAGCAGCGTGACTAGCGGCACAGATACGCAGTATTTT. V is TRBV5-4 and J is TRBJ2-3, with 8 bases lining up with TRBD2. Germline loops: CDR1 SGHNT, CDR2 YYREEE (reference sequence). The CDR3 covers 14 residues. V shed 4 bases and J 1 base; nucleotides not matched to a gene: 2.

This sequence joins TRBV6-5 and TRBJ2-7; TRBD2 aligns across 9 bases. J was trimmed by 3 bases and V by 6 bases; bases with no gene match: 6. Germline V gene lookup returns CDR1 MNHEY and CDR2 SVGAGI. This CDR3 spans 14 amino acids. The CDR3 DNA follows: TGTGCCAGCAGCCGTAGCGGGAGAGGCTACGAGCAGTACTTC. Amino acids: CASSRSGRGYEQYF.